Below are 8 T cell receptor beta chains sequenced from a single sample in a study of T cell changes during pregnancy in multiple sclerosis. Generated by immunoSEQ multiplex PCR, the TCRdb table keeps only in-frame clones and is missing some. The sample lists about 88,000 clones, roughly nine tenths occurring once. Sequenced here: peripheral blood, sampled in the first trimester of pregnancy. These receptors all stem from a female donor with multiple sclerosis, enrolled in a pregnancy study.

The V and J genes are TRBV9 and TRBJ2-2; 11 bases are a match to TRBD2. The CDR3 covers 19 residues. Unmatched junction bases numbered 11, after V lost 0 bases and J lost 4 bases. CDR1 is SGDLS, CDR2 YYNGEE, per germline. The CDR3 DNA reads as TGTGCCAGCAGCGTAGTAGGGGCTGGACTAGCGGGCCTCACCGGGGAGCTGTTTTTT. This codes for CASSVVGAGLAGLTGELFF.

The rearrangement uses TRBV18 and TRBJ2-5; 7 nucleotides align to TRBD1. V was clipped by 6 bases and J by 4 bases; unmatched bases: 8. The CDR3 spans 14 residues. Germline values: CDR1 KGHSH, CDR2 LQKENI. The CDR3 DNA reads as TGTGCCAGCTCGTGGGACAGCTCGGGAGAGACCCAGTACTTC. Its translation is CASSWDSSGETQYF.

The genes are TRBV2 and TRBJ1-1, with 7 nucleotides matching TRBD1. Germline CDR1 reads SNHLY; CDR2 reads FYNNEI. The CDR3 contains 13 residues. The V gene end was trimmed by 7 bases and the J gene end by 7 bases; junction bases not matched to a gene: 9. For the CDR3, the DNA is TGTGCCAGCACCGCGGTACGGGACAGTGAAGCTTTCTTT. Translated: CASTAVRDSEAFF.

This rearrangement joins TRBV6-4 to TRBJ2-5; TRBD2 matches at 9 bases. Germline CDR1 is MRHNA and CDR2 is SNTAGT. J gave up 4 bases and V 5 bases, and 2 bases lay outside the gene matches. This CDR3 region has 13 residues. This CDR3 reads CASSLLAGETQYF. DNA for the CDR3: TGTGCCAGCAGTCTACTAGCGGGAGAGACCCAGTACTTC.

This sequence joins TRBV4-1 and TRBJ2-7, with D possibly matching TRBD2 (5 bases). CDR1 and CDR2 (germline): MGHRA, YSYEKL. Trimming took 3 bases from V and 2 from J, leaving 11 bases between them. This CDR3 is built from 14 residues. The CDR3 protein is CASSHVGNTYEQYF. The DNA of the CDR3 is TGCGCCAGCAGCCACGTCGGGAATACCTACGAGCAGTACTTC.

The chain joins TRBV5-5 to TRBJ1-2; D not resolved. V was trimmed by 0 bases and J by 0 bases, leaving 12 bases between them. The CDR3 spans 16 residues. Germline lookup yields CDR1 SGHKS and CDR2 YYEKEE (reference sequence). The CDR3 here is CASSLVGRGANYGYTF. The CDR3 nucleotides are TGTGCCAGCAGCTTGGTCGGCCGGGGAGCTAACTATGGCTACACCTTC. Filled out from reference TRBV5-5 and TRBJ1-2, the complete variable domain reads DAGVTQSPTHLIKTRGQQVTLRCSPISGHKSVSWYQQVLGQGPQFIFQYYEKEERGRGNFPDRFSARQFPNYSSELNVNALLLGDSALYLCASSLVGRGANYGYTFGSGTRLTVV.

CDR3 DNA sequence: TGTGCCAACGGGACAGAAGCTAACTATGGCTACACCTTC. This translates into CANGTEANYGYTF. This rearrangement joins TRBV11-3 to TRBJ1-2; TRBD1 aligns across 7 bases. Germline V gives CDR1 SGHNT, CDR2 YENEEA. This CDR3 spans 13 amino acids. Trimming took 10 bases from V and 0 from J; bases not matched to a gene: 5.

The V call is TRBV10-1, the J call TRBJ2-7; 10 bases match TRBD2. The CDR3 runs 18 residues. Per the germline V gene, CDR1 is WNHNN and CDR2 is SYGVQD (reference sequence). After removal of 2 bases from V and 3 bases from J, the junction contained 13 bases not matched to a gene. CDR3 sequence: CASSEGPPLAGTYYEQYF. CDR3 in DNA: TGCGCCAGCAGTGAGGGGCCTCCACTAGCGGGAACATACTACGAGCAGTACTTC.